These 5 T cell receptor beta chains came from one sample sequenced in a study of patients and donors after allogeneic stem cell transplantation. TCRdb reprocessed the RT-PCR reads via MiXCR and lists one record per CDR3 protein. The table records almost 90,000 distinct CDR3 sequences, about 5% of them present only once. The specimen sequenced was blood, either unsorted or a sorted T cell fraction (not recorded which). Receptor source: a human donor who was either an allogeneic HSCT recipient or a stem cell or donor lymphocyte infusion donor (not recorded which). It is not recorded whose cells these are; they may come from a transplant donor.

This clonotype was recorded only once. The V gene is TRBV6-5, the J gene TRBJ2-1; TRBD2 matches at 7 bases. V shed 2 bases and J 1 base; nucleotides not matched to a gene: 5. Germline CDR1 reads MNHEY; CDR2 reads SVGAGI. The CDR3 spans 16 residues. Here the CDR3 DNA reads TGTGCCAGCAGTTACACCCGGACTAGATCCTACAATGAGCAGTTCTTC. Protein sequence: CASSYTRTRSYNEQFF.

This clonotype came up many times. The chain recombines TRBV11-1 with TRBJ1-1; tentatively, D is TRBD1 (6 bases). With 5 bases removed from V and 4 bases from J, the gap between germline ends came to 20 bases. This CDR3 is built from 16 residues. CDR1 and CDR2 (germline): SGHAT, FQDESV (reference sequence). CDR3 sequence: CASSPLRGAKSTEAFF. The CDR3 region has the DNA TGTGCCAGCAGCCCTTTACGGGGGGCAAAAAGCACTGAAGCTTTCTTT.

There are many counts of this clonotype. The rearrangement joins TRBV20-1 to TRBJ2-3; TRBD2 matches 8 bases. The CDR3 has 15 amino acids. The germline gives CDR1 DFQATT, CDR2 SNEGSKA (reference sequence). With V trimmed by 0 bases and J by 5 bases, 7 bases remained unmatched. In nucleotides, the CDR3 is TGCAGTGCTAGAGATTCGCCGGGGGGGAGAGATACGCAGTATTTT. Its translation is CSARDSPGGRDTQYF.

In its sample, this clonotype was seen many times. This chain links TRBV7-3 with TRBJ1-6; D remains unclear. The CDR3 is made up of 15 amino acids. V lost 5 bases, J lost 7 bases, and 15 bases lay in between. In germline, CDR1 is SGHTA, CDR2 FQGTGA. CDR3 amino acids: CASSRGGTRNSPLHF. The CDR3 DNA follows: TGTGCCAGCAGCCGCGGAGGAACTCGAAATTCACCCCTCCACTTT.

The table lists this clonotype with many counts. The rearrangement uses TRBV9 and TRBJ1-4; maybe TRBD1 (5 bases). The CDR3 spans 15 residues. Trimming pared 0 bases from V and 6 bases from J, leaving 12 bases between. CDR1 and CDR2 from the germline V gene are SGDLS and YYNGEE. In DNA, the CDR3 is TGTGCCAGCAGCGTAGCAGGGCGCGGGGATGAAAAACTGTTTTTT. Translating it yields CASSVAGRGDEKLFF.